This T cell receptor (beta chain) appears in the sequencing data of a study of blood T cell repertoires in COVID-19. Overall study context: COVID-19 samples, acute and convalescent, were from the United States, Italy and Spain. PBMCs, B-cell-depleted T cells, or T cells were the source of the cDNA or gDNA that made up the material.

Trimming left V 1 base short and J 4 bases short, with 8 bases between. This CDR3 contains 13 residues. Germline V gene sequence: CDR1 SGHRS, CDR2 YFSETQ. Original handling: The assay estimated nucleated cells by amplifying reference gene primers. Data came from immunoSEQ multiplex PCR; TCRdb stores just in-frame clones and leaves some out. V and J calls and clone size come straight from that table; D and trimming were deduced from the DNA. The sample has 170,000 or so clones, just under 80% seen once. The genes are TRBV5-1 and TRBJ1-2, with unresolved D. This TCR came from a man aged 70-80 years with active or convalescent COVID-19. The sample taken for sequencing was peripheral blood. CDR3 bases: TGCGCCAGCAGCTTGACAAGTGTCTATGGCTACACCTTC. This sequence encodes CASSLTSVYGYTF.